This entry describes one T cell receptor beta chain. The data stem from a study of blood T cell repertoires in COVID-19. Sequencing used immunoSEQ multiplex PCR; TCRdb keeps in-frame clones, though not all of them. The sample has around 100,000 clones, 70% to 90% seen once; the top ten hold 5%. The trim removed 0 bases at V and 9 bases at J, leaving 15 bases unmatched. The CDR3 spans 18 residues. Germline V lookup: CDR1 MGHRA, CDR2 YSYEKL. The sample consisted of peripheral blood. The sequence came from a human donor in a cohort sampled during active COVID-19. The gene calls are TRBV4-1 and TRBJ2-1; TRBD2 agrees at 9 bases. The CDR3 DNA is TGCGCCAGCAGCCAAGAGACGACTAGCGGTCCAGGGTGGGGTGAGCAGTTCTTC. Its protein product is CASSQETTSGPGWGEQFF.